The 5 T cell receptor beta chains reported below all come from one sample, sequenced in a study of shared clonotypes between healthy human individuals. Measured with immunoSEQ multiplex PCR; TCRdb has only the in-frame clones, and not every one. The sample yields 950,000 to 1,200,000 clones, about 80% seen once. The source material was memory CD4+ T cells from PBMCs. Subset: CD45RA-negative fraction. The receptors shown here come from a man between 18 and 29 years old in good health. Some clones in this sample may be carry-over from other donors' samples.

The chain carries TRBV9 and TRBJ2-5, with D possibly matching TRBD1 (6 bases). Germline values: CDR1 SGDLS, CDR2 YYNGEE. The CDR3 is made up of 16 amino acids. Trimming took 2 bases from V and 0 from J, leaving 14 bases between them. In nucleotides, the CDR3 is TGTGCCAGCAGCGTTAGAGGGGGATCGTACCAAGAGACCCAGTACTTC. The encoded protein is CASSVRGGSYQETQYF.

This clone turned up a few times. The V and J genes are TRBV10-3 and TRBJ1-1; no clear D. The CDR3 is 14 amino acids. V was clipped by 4 bases and J by 4 bases, with 13 bases between them. Germline lookup yields CDR1 ENHRY and CDR2 SYGVKD. CDR3 sequence: CAISAVTTSTEAFF. The CDR3 DNA follows: TGTGCCATCAGTGCGGTCACCACGAGCACTGAAGCTTTCTTT.

The chain uses TRBV10-3 and TRBJ2-7; 11 bases match TRBD2. V was pared by 4 bases and J by 2 bases, with 4 bases of the junction left unmatched. Germline V gene lookup returns CDR1 ENHRY and CDR2 SYGVKD. The CDR3 is made up of 15 amino acids. The CDR3 reads CAISGLLAGAYEQYF. The CDR3 bases are TGTGCCATCAGTGGACTACTAGCGGGAGCCTACGAGCAGTACTTC.

This clone has only one observation. A far larger clone is only one base removed, so a read error is likely. The J gene is TRBJ2-7, the V gene TRBV4-3, with D maybe TRBD2 (5 bases). Germline CDR1 and CDR2: LGHNA and YSLEER. V lost 1 base, J lost 0 bases, and 22 bases lay in between. The CDR3 runs to 19 residues. The CDR3 loop reads CASSQGVKWRTESSYEQYF. CDR3 DNA sequence: TGCGCCAGCAGCCAAGGGGTCAAGTGGCGGACTGAATCCTCCTACGAGCAGTACTTC.

Worth noting for this clone: Other DNA sequences from this sample encode an identical CDR3 as well. The chain joins TRBV28 to TRBJ2-5; the D is unclear. The CDR3 runs 12 residues. Trimming took off 9 bases at V and 0 bases at J, with 8 bases between the two ends. Germline V lookup: CDR1 MDHEN, CDR2 SYDVKM. The CDR3 region is CASSNYQETQYF. Written as DNA, the CDR3 is TGTGCCAGTTCGAACTACCAAGAGACCCAGTACTTC.